This T cell receptor beta chain originates from a study of blood T cell repertoires in COVID-19 (TCRdb year 2020). With respect to the entire study: Samples from collaborators originated in the United States, Italy and Spain and spanned both the acute and convalescent phases of COVID-19. Subjects who had been exposed to COVID-19, were actively infected with it, or had recovered from it provided the deeply sampled blood TCRbeta repertoires that made up the dataset. Samples were obtained from the ongoing ImmuneRACE study (first 160 participants) and from approximately 1,200 subjects provided by 6 global collaborators. Sample metadata almost always included a de-identified subject ID, COVID-19 status, age in years and sex. HLA class I and class II types, where available, came from metadata supplied by the sample provider rather than from assay-based typing. The material from the prospective study consisted of cDNA or gDNA derived from T cells, B-cell-depleted T cells, or PBMCs. The repertoires were released in a freely available public database intended as a resource for research on the immune response to SARS-CoV-2.

Note on this clone: It has no known antigen specificity. The input lacks base qualities; no much larger clone sits a single base away.

The immunoSEQ Assay, a bias-controlled multiplex PCR, was used to amplify TCRbeta CDR3 regions from genomic DNA. Per the source publication's procedure: Within the assay, amplification of reference gene primers was used to estimate how many nucleated cells each sample contained. To quantify the absolute abundance of each unique TCRbeta CDR3 rearrangement, sequence reads were collapsed and filtered. For each sample, productive Simpson clonality was calculated by taking the square root of Simpson's diversity index across productive rearrangements. The source is immuneACCESS, and TCRdb retained only in-frame sequences with V and J called. Part of the clones is not carried over; for the studies checked, unresolved V genes explain less than half of this, and the remainder is unexplained. The DNA gave D and trimming, while V, J and clone size come from that table. Counted in this sample were about 80,000 clones; approximately 90% of them appeared once. The ten largest clonotypes hold around 7.2% of the sample.

Each collaborating institution followed its own protocols to collect whole blood in K2EDTA tubes. For TCRbeta analysis, collaborators shipped samples as frozen whole blood, isolated PBMCs, or DNA extracted from either of those sample types. General findings and caveats noted by the study authors: The quantity of clinical and demographic metadata differed by source and by participant and was supplied without curation.

V ends up 4 bases short and J 7 bases short, with an unmatched junction base count of 8. There are 17 amino acids in the CDR3, from cysteine to phenylalanine inclusive. Of the read, only the CDR3 DNA is kept; its 51 bases are in frame from base 1. The germline V gene supplies CDR1 KGHDR and CDR2 SFDVKD. Sequenced sample: peripheral blood. Recombination linked TRBV24-1 to TRBJ2-1, with TRBD2 matching 14 junction bases. This receptor was taken from a woman older than 75 with acute or convalescent COVID-19. The CDR3 protein is CATSDSGTSGSRNEQFF. The sequenced DNA: TGTGCCACCAGTGACTCCGGGACTAGCGGGAGTAGGAATGAGCAGTTCTTC.